The 14 T cell receptor beta chains below were found in one sample sequenced in a study of blood T cell repertoires in COVID-19. Sequencing used immunoSEQ multiplex PCR; TCRdb keeps in-frame clones, though not all of them. The sample yields about 230,000 clones, under 90% seen once. What was sequenced was PBMCs or T cells enriched from blood (not recorded which). These receptors originate from a man younger than 35 who had recovered from COVID-19.

This chain links TRBV27 with TRBJ1-1, with unresolved D. This CDR3 comprises 13 residues. Germline-derived CDR1 and CDR2 are MNHEY and SMNVEV (reference sequence). V was pared by 2 bases and J by 1 base, with 5 bases between. This CDR3 is CASSLTGNTEAFF. CDR3 nucleotide sequence: TGTGCCAGCAGTTTAACCGGGAACACTGAAGCTTTCTTT.

The chain carries TRBV18 and TRBJ2-7; D possibly uses TRBD1 or TRBD2 (6 bases each). CDR3 length: 14 amino acids. Germline CDR1 is KGHSH and CDR2 is LQKENI. Trimming left V 5 bases short and J 6 bases short, with 17 bases between. CDR3 DNA sequence: TGTGCCAGCTCAACACAGGGACTGGAGGGCGAGCAGTACTTC. It yields the protein CASSTQGLEGEQYF. The full variable domain, in which reference TRBV18 and TRBJ2-7 provide the parts outside the CDR3, is NAGVMQNPRHLVRRRGQEARLRCSPMKGHSHVYWYRQLPEEGLKFMVYLQKENIIDESGMPKERFSAEFPKEGPSILRIQQVVRGDSAAYFCASSTQGLEGEQYFGPGTRLTVT.

The chain joins TRBV27 to TRBJ2-1, with D possibly matching TRBD1 (6 bases). V lost 6 bases and J 0 bases, leaving 15 bases between the germline ends. In germline, CDR1 is MNHEY, CDR2 SMNVEV (reference sequence). The CDR3 has 16 residues. In nucleotides, the CDR3 is TGTGCCAGCAGCCGATCTTTGGGGGCCTCCTACAATGAGCAGTTCTTC. This gives the protein CASSRSLGASYNEQFF.

The genes are TRBV18 and TRBJ1-1, with D unresolved. Germline CDR1 KGHSH, CDR2 LQKENI. The CDR3 runs 14 residues. V was clipped by 2 bases and J by 0 bases, with 7 bases between them. The CDR3: CASSPSLMNTEAFF. CDR3 DNA sequence: TGTGCCAGCTCACCAAGTCTAATGAACACTGAAGCTTTCTTT.

The chain employs TRBV6-4 and TRBJ2-1, with 9 positions matching TRBD1. Germline assignment: CDR1 MRHNA and CDR2 SNTAGT. The CDR3 runs to 16 residues. Losses at the gene ends were 5 bases for V and 8 bases for J; bases not matched to a gene: 13. The CDR3 sequence: CASSMTGGWGMHEQFF. CDR3 coding DNA: TGTGCCAGCAGTATGACAGGGGGTTGGGGTATGCATGAGCAGTTCTTC.

The V and J genes are TRBV14 and TRBJ2-7; 11 bases align to TRBD1. Germline V gives CDR1 SGHDN, CDR2 FVKESK. The J segment lost 5 bases and the V segment lost 2 bases, leaving 11 bases of the junction unmatched. The CDR3 contains 17 residues. The CDR3 here is CASSQSPRWTGGHEQYF. CDR3 nucleotides: TGTGCCAGCAGCCAATCCCCCCGGTGGACAGGGGGCCACGAGCAGTACTTC.

A single count supports this clone. The CDR3 DNA reads TGTGCCAGCAGCCCCGGGGGGGGACGCAATCAGCCCCAGCATTTT. This translates into CASSPGGGRNQPQHF. V usage is TRBV3-1 (or the pseudogene TRBV3-2) and J usage is TRBJ1-5; a possible D gene is TRBD1 (5 bases). From germline, CDR1 is LGHDT and CDR2 YNNKEL (reference sequence). This CDR3 spans 15 amino acids. Trimming cost V 4 bases and J 2 bases, with 12 bases left between them.

V usage is TRBV24-1 and J usage is TRBJ2-3; the match to TRBD1 covers 7 bases. Germline assignment: CDR1 KGHDR and CDR2 SFDVKD. V lost 5 bases and J lost 1; bases outside the gene matches: 5. The CDR3 runs to 15 residues. The CDR3 sequence is CATSAGQGGTDTQYF. The CDR3 region has the DNA TGTGCCACCAGTGCGGGCCAGGGGGGCACAGATACGCAGTATTTT.

The V call is TRBV11-2, the J call TRBJ2-1, with TRBD2 as a possible D gene (6 bases). Germline V lookup: CDR1 SGHAT, CDR2 FQNNGV. The CDR3 has 14 amino acids. Between the trimmed V and J ends, which lost 8 bases and 8 bases, there was a span of 19 bases. The CDR3 sequence: CASDPGTLAHEQFF. DNA for the CDR3: TGTGCCAGCGACCCAGGGACTTTGGCACATGAGCAGTTCTTC.

The rearrangement uses TRBV7-9 and TRBJ1-1, with 7 positions matching TRBD1. The CDR3 totals 14 residues. Germline V gene sequence: CDR1 SEHNR, CDR2 FQNEAQ (reference sequence). V lost 5 bases to trimming and J lost 4 bases; unmatched junction nucleotides: 7. CDR3 nucleotides: TGTGCCAGCAGCGCCCGGGACAGTATCACTGAAGCTTTCTTT. It is translated as CASSARDSITEAFF. Complete variable domain (other parts from reference TRBV7-9 and TRBJ1-1): DTGVSQNPRHKITKRGQNVTFRCDPISEHNRLYWYRQTLGQGPEFLTYFQNEAQLEKSRLLSDRFSAERPKGSFSTLEIQRTEQGDSAMYLCASSARDSITEAFFGQGTRLTVV.

V and J are TRBV5-1 and TRBJ1-1; 9 bases match TRBD1. The CDR3 is 13 residues long. V trimming: 5 bases; J trimming: 4 bases; junction bases outside the gene matches: 3. The germline gives CDR1 SGHRS, CDR2 YFSETQ. The CDR3 loop is CASSATGGTEAFF. The CDR3 bases are TGCGCCAGCAGTGCGACAGGGGGCACTGAAGCTTTCTTT.

This sequence joins TRBV7-3 and TRBJ2-3; TRBD2 matches at 8 bases. CDR1 SGHTA and CDR2 FQGTGA come from the germline V gene. The CDR3 totals 16 residues. The V segment lost 2 bases and the J segment 7 bases; nucleotides outside the gene matches: 11. The DNA of the CDR3 is TGTGCCAGCAGCTTAGGTCCAGCGGGAGTATCTAATACGCAGTATTTT. Protein: CASSLGPAGVSNTQYF.

V usage is TRBV29-1 and J usage is TRBJ1-1; D is ambiguous. The CDR3 spans 13 residues. The V gene lost 5 bases and the J gene lost 0 bases, with 10 bases spanning the gap. Per the germline V gene, CDR1 is SQVTM and CDR2 is ANQGSEA. The CDR3 nucleotides are TGCAGCGTTCGAGTCCTTATGAACACTGAAGCTTTCTTT. Translating it yields CSVRVLMNTEAFF.

V is TRBV12-5 and J is TRBJ1-5; D is ambiguous. This CDR3 has 13 residues. The germline CDR1 and CDR2 sequences are LGHNT and FRNRAP. The V end was cut by 7 bases, the J end by 4 bases, with 11 bases between. CDR3 sequence (DNA): TGTGCTAGTGCCCTTACGGGTAATCAGCCCCAGCATTTT. Encoded protein: CASALTGNQPQHF.